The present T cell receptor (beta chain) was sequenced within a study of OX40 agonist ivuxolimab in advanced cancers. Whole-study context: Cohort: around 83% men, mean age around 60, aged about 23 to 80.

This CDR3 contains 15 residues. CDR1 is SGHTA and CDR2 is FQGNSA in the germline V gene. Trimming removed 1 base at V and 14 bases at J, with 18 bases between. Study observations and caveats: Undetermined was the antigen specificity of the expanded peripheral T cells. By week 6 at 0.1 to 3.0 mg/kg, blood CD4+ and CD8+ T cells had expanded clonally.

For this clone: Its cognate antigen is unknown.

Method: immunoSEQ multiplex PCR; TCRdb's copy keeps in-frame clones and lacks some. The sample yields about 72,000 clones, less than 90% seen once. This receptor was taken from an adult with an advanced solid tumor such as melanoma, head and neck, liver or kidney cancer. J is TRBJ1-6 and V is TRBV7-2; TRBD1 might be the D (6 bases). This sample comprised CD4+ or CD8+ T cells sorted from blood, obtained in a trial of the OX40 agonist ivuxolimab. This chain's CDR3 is CASSLVGGAVGALHF. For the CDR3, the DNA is TGTGCCAGCAGCTTAGTAGGGGGAGCCGTGGGGGCCCTCCACTTT.